This T cell receptor (beta chain) was identified during a study of CD8 T cells in ankylosing spondylitis. General study points: For ankylosing spondylitis blood, a TCR beta motif of about eight highly homologous variants appeared characteristic. Some of these motif variants have turned up before, in reports on reactive arthritis synovial fluid and blood.

For this clonotype: Its matching antigen is unknown.

From the 5' RACE reads, TCRdb called clonotypes with MiXCR, one entry per CDR3 protein. The sample yields roughly 100,000 distinct CDR3 sequences, roughly 8.3% seen once. The CDR3 length is 16 residues. V was shortened by 0 bases and J by 4 bases, with 13 bases between the two germline ends. Germline values: CDR1 MNHNS, CDR2 SASEGT. The clonotype comes from a male donor with ankylosing spondylitis or in good health (not recorded which). The rearrangement links TRBV6-1 to TRBJ1-5; tentative D call: TRBD1 (6 bases). Material: blood, either unsorted or a sorted T cell fraction (not recorded which). The CDR3 loop is CASSEARVGGNQPQHF. The CDR3 region has the DNA TGTGCCAGCAGTGAAGCTCGTGTAGGGGGGAATCAGCCCCAGCATTTT.